These T cell receptor beta chains were read from a single sample in a study of T cell responses to AZD1222 COVID-19 vaccine. Assay: immunoSEQ multiplex PCR; the TCRdb copy retains only in-frame clones and omits some. Among over 150,000 clones listed, over 75% were seen once. This material consisted of peripheral blood, taken on day 0 of AZD1222 vaccination. These receptors originate from an adult in good health. The conserved cysteine and the conserved F or W are not part of the CDR3 here.

>TRBJ1-2|TRBV19
ASSSGAAAAGYT
>TRBJ2-1|TRBV11-2
ASSLVGTGPGLEQF
>TRBJ1-1|TRBV6-1
ASSDPGEGNTEAF
>TRBJ1-2|TRBV5-6
ASSWGDRAYGYT
>TRBJ1-5|TRBV6-5
ASSRQGSNQPQH
>TRBJ2-2|TRBV24-1
ATSETGTGGSGELF
>TRBJ2-1|TRBV20-1
SASGTSYNEQF
>TRBJ2-5|TRBV7-2
ASSLPASGGQETQY
>TRBJ1-6|TRBV6-5
ASSYSLGSPLH
>TRBJ2-6|TRBV4-2
ASSQDLVTGANVLT